This entry is about one TCR beta chain. Just one base apart from a much larger clone, this may be a read error. This sample stems from a study of tumor-infiltrating lymphocytes in primary liver carcinoma. Study details: Read depth, roughly 3.5 to 7.5 million productive TCRbeta reads, did not differ significantly between tissues.

The CDR3 runs 15 residues. Germline CDR1 and CDR2: MNHNS and SASEGT. Starting from approximately 470 ng of total RNA, TCR beta cDNA was produced with a primer in the constant region. Investigators got TCR beta libraries out of three nested multiplex PCR rounds, done with slightly modified ARM-PCR. TRBV1-TRBV30 forward primers paired with a C-beta reverse primer were used in the first two PCR rounds, which ran approximately 11 cycles each. TCRdb re-analysed the multiplex PCR reads in MiXCR, keeping a single row per CDR3 protein. The table includes a few hundred thousand distinct CDR3 sequences, around 50% detected once. Unsorted whole blood yielded the blood RNA, and germline DNA was also extracted. The patients carried chronic HBV infection and had received no treatment.

Material for sequencing was peripheral blood. The receptor's source is a woman aged 25 to 39 with primary liver carcinoma and hepatitis B virus infection. The chain carries TRBV6-1 and TRBJ1-1; D unresolved. The DNA of the CDR3 is TGTACCAGCAAAGAAGGTTGGATCATGAACACTGAAGCTTTCTTT. As protein: CTSKEGWIMNTEAFF.